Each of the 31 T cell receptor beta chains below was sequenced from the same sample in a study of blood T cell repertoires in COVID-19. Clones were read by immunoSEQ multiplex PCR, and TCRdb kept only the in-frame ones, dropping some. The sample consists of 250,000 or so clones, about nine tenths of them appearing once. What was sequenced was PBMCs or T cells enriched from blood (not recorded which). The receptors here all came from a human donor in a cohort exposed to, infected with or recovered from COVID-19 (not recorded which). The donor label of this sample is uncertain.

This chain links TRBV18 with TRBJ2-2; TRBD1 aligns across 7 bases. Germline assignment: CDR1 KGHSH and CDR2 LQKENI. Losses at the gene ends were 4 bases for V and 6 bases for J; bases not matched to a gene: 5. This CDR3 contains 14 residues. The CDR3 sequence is CASSLSGTAGELFF. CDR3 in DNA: TGTGCCAGCTCACTGTCCGGGACAGCCGGGGAGCTGTTTTTT.

This CDR3 reads CASTPRGGYTDTQYF. The CDR3 DNA reads TGTGCCAGCACCCCGCGGGGGGGCTACACAGATACGCAGTATTTT. The chain has TRBV3-1 (or the pseudogene TRBV3-2) and TRBJ2-3, with 9 bases identical to TRBD2. V trimming: 7 bases; J trimming: 2 bases; junction bases outside the gene matches: 7. Germline CDR1 is LGHDT and CDR2 is YNNKEL (reference sequence). The CDR3 consists of 15 residues.

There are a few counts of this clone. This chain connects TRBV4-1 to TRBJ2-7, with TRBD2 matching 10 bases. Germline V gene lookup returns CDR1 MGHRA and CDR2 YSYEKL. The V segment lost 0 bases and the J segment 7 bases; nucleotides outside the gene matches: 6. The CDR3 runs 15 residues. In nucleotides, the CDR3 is TGCGCCAGCAGCCAAGATAAAGCGGGGGGGCGTGAGCAGTACTTC. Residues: CASSQDKAGGREQYF.

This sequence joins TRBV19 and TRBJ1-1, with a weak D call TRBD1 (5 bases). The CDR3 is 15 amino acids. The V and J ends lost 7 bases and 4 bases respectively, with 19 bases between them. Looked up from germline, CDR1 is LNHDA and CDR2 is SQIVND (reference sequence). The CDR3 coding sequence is TGTGCCAGTATCCCCCCCAGGGTGAAGGTCACTGAAGCTTTCTTT. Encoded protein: CASIPPRVKVTEAFF.

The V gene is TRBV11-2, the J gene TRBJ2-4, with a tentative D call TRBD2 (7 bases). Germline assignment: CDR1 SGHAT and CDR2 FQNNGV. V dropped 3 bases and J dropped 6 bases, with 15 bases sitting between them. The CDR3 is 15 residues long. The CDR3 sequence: CASSFGGRNLNIQYF. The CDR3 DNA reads TGTGCCAGCAGCTTCGGGGGGCGGAATTTAAACATTCAGTACTTC.

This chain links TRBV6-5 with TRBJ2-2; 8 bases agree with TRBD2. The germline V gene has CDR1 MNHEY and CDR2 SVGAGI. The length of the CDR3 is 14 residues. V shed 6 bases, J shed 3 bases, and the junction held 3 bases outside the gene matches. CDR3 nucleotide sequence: TGTGCCAGCAGAAACGGGGGGGACACCGGGGAGCTGTTTTTT. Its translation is CASRNGGDTGELFF.

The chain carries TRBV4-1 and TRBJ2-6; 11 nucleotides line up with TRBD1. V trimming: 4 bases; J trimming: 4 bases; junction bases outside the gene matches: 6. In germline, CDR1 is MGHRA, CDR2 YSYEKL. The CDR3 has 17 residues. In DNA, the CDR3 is TGCGCCAGCAGCCGGACAGGGGGCCATTCCGGGGCCAACGTCCTGACTTTC. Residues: CASSRTGGHSGANVLTF.

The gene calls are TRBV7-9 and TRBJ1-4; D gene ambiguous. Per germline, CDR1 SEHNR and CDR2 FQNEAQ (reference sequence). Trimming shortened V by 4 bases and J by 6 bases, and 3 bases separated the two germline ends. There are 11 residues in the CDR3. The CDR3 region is CASSSYEKLFF. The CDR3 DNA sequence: TGTGCCAGCAGCTCGTATGAAAAACTGTTTTTT.

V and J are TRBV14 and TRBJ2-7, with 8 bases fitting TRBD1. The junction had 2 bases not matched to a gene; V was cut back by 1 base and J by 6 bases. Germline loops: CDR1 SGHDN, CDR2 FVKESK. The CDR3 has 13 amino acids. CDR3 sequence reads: CASSQGTGGEQYF. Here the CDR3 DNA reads TGTGCCAGCAGCCAAGGAACAGGGGGCGAGCAGTACTTC.

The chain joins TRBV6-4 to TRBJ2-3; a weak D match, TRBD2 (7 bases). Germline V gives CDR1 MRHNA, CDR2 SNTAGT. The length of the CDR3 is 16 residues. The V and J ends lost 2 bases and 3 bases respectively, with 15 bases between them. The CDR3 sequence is CASSDGRGGSTDTQYF. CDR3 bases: TGTGCCAGCAGTGACGGGAGGGGGGGCTCGACAGATACGCAGTATTTT.

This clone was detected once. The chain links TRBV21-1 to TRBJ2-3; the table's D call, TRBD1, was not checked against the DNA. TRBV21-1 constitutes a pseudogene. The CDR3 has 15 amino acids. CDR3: CASSNNGQSTDTQYF. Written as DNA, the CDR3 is TGTGCCAGCAGCAATAATGGACAAAGCACAGATACGCAGTATTTT.

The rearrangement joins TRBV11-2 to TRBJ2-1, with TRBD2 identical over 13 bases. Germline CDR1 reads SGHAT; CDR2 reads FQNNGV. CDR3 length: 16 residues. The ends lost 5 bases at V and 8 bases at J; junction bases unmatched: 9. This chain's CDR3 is CASSPGLAGARHEQFF. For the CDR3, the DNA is TGTGCCAGCAGCCCTGGACTAGCGGGGGCACGCCATGAGCAGTTCTTC.

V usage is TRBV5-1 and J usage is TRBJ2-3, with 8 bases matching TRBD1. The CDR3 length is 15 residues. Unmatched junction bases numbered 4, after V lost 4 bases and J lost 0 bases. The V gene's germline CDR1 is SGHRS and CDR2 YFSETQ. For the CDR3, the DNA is TGCGCCAGCAGCCCAGGACAGGGAAGCACAGATACGCAGTATTTT. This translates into CASSPGQGSTDTQYF.

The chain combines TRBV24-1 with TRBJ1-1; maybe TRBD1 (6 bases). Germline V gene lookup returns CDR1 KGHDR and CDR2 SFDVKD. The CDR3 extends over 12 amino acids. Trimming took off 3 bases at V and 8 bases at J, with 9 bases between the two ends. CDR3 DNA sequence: TGTGCCACCAGTGATGGGGGCTCCGAAGCTTTCTTT. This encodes CATSDGGSEAFF.

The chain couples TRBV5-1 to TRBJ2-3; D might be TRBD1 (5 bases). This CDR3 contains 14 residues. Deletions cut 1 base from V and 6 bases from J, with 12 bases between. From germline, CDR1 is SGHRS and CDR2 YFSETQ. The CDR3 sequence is CASSLYPGLDTQYF. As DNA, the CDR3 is TGCGCCAGCAGCTTGTACCCAGGGTTGGATACGCAGTATTTT.

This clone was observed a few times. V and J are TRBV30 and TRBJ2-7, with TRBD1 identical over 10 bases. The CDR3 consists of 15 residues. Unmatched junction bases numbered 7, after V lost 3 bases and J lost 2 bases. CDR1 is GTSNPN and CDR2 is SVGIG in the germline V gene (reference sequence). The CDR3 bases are TGTGCCTGGAGACGGCCGGGACAGGGGCCCTACGAGCAGTACTTC. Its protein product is CAWRRPGQGPYEQYF. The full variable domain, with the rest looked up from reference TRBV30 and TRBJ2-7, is SQTIHQWPATLVQPVGSPLSLECTVEGTSNPNLYWYRQAAGRGLQLLFYSVGIGQISSEVPQNLSASRPQDRQFILSSKKLLLSDSGFYLCAWRRPGQGPYEQYFGPGTRLTVT.

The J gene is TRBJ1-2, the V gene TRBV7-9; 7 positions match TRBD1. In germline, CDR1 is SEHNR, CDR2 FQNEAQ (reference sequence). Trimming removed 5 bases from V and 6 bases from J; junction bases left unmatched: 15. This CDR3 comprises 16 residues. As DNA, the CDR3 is TGTGCCAGCAGCAGCCGGGACAGCTTTTTTCGGGATGGCTACACCTTC. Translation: CASSSRDSFFRDGYTF.

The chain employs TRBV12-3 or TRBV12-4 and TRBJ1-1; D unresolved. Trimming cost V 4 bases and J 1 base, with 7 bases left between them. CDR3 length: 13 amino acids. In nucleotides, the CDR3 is TGTGCCAGCAGTTCCCTAGGGAACACTGAAGCTTTCTTT. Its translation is CASSSLGNTEAFF.

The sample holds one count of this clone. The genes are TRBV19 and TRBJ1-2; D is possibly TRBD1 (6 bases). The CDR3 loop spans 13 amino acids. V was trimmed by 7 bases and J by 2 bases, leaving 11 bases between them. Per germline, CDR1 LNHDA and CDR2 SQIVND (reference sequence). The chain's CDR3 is CASTRTGNYGYTF. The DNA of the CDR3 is TGTGCCAGTACCCGTACAGGGAACTATGGCTACACCTTC.

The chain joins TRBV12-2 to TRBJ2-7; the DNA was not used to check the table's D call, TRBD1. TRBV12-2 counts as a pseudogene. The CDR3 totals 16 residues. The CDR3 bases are TGTGCAAGTCGCTTAGGGGTGGTGGGCAGCCCCGTCGAGCAGTACTTC. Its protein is CASRLGVVGSPVEQYF.

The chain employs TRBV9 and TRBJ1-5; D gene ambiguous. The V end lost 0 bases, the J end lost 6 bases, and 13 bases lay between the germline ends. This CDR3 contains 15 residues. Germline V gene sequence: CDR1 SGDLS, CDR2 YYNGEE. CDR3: CASSVDPADVQPQHF. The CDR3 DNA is TGTGCCAGCAGCGTAGATCCAGCGGATGTTCAGCCCCAGCATTTT. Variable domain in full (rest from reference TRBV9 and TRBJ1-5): DSGVTQTPKHLITATGQRVTLRCSPRSGDLSVYWYQQSLDQGLQFLIQYYNGEERAKGNILERFSAQQFPDLHSELNLSSLELGDSALYFCASSVDPADVQPQHFGDGTRLSIL.

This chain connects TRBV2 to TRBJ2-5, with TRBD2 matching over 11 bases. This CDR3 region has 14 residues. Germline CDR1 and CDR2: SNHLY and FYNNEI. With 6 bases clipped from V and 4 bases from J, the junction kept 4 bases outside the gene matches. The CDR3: CASSVSGGGETQYF. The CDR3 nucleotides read TGTGCCAGCAGCGTTAGCGGGGGGGGAGAGACCCAGTACTTC.

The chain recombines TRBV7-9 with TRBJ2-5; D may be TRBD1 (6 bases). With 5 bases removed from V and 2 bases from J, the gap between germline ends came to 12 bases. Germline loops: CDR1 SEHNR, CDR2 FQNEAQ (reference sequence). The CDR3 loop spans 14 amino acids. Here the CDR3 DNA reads TGTGCCAGCAGCAGCGGACAGATTCAAGAGACCCAGTACTTC. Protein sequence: CASSSGQIQETQYF. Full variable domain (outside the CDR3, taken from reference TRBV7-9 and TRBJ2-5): DTGVSQNPRHKITKRGQNVTFRCDPISEHNRLYWYRQTLGQGPEFLTYFQNEAQLEKSRLLSDRFSAERPKGSFSTLEIQRTEQGDSAMYLCASSSGQIQETQYFGPGTRLLVL.

The CDR3 loop is CASTLGGMVGYTF. In nucleotides, the CDR3 is TGTGCCAGCACCCTGGGAGGGATGGTGGGCTACACCTTC. The rearrangement uses TRBV12-3 or TRBV12-4 and TRBJ1-2; D unresolved. The CDR3 spans 13 residues. Trimming left V 7 bases short and J 8 bases short, with 17 bases between.

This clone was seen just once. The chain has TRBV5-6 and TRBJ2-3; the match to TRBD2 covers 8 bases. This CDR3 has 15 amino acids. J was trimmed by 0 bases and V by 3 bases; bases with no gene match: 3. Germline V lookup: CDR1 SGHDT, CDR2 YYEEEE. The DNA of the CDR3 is TGTGCCAGCAGCTCGAGCGGGGGAAGCACAGATACGCAGTATTTT. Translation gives CASSSSGGSTDTQYF.

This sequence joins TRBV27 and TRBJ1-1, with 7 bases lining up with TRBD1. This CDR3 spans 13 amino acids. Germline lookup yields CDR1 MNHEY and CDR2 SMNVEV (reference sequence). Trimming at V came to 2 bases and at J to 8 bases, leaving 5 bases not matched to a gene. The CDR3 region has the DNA TGTGCCAGCAGTTTAAATAGGGACAGCGAAGCTTTCTTT. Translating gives CASSLNRDSEAFF.

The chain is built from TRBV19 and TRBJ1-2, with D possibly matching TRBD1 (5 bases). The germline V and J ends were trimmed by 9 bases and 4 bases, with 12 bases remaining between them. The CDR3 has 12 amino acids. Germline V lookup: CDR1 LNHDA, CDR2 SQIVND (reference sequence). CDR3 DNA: TGTGCCAGCAGGGATTACGGCTATGGCTACACCTTC. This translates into CASRDYGYGYTF.

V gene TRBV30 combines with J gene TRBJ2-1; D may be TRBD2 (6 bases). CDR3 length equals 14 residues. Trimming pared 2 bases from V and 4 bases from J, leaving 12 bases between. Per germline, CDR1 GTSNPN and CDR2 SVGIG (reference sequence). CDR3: CAWSWAGPYNEQFF. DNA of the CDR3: TGTGCCTGGAGTTGGGCGGGGCCGTACAATGAGCAGTTCTTC.

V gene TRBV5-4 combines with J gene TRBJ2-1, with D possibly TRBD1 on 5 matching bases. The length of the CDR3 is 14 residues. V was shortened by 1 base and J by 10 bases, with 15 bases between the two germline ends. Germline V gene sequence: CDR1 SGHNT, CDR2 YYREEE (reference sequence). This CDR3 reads CASSLSMDQGEQFF. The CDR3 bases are TGTGCCAGCAGCTTGTCTATGGATCAGGGCGAGCAGTTCTTC.

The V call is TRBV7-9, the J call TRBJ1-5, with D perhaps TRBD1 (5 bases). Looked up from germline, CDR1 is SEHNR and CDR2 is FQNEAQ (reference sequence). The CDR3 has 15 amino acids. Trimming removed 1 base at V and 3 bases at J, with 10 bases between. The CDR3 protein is CASSLESGDNQPQHF. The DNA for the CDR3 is TGTGCCAGCAGCTTAGAGTCGGGGGACAATCAGCCCCAGCATTTT. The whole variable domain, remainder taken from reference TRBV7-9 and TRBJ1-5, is DTGVSQNPRHKITKRGQNVTFRCDPISEHNRLYWYRQTLGQGPEFLTYFQNEAQLEKSRLLSDRFSAERPKGSFSTLEIQRTEQGDSAMYLCASSLESGDNQPQHFGDGTRLSIL.

CDR3 nucleotide sequence: TGTGCCAGTAGTTCCATAAAGGGGACAGGGGTCTACGAGCAGTACTTC. The encoded protein is CASSSIKGTGVYEQYF. The chain links TRBV19 to TRBJ2-7; 10 bases agree with TRBD1. The CDR3 is 16 residues long. Germline CDR1 is LNHDA and CDR2 is SQIVND (reference sequence). J was trimmed by 3 bases and V by 5 bases; bases with no gene match: 10. Full variable domain (missing parts from reference TRBV19 and TRBJ2-7): DGGITQSPKYLFRKEGQNVTLSCEQNLNHDAMYWYRQDPGQGLRLIYYSQIVNDFQKGDIAEGYSVSREKKESFPLTVTSAQKNPTAFYLCASSSIKGTGVYEQYFGPGTRLTVT.